These 4 T cell receptor beta chains came from one sample sequenced in a study of T cells in Graves' hyperthyroidism and ophthalmopathy. RNA transcripts yielded amplified TCR beta CDR3 regions. A first-round RT-PCR of the TCR CDR3 used the HTBI primer set. TCRdb itself ran the multiplex PCR reads through MiXCR, one entry per CDR3 protein. Of around 380,000 distinct CDR3 sequences detected, roughly 14% appear once; the ten largest clones hold less than 25%. The sequenced material came from blood. These receptors came from a man between 25 and 39 years old with Graves' hyperthyroidism that later progressed to Graves' ophthalmopathy.

A note on this clonotype: The conserved phenylalanine or tryptophan normally closing the CDR3 is absent here, so this likely arose from a read error. It is unclear where the CDR3 begins or ends on the DNA, so no DNA is shown, and the CDR3 is as TCRdb lists it. Here the CDR3 reads CASRKIFGTEHYEQCL. The chain employs TRBV6-1 and TRBJ2-7; TRBD1 reflects the table's D call only, with no check against the DNA. Looked up from germline, CDR1 is MNHNS and CDR2 is SASEGT. Both ends counted, the CDR3 spans 16 residues.

This clonotype was counted ten times or more. CDR3 sequence (DNA): TGTGCCAGCAGCTCGGTACGGGAGACCCAGTACTTC. It translates to CASSSVRETQYF. V usage is TRBV12-3 or TRBV12-4 and J usage is TRBJ2-5; D call uncertain. V lost 6 bases and J lost 5, with 10 bases in between. The CDR3 is 12 amino acids.

This clonotype was seen ten or more times. The chain employs TRBV9 and TRBJ2-3, with TRBD2 identical over 13 bases. The germline V gene has CDR1 SGDLS and CDR2 YYNGEE. The trim removed 4 bases at V and 1 base at J, leaving 9 bases unmatched. CDR3 size: 18 residues. CDR3 sequence (DNA): TGTGCCAGCAGCTCCCCCCCGGGGACTAGCGGGGGCACAGATACGCAGTATTTT. It yields the protein CASSSPPGTSGGTDTQYF.

This clonotype showed up many times. The gene calls are TRBV6-1 and TRBJ2-2; possibly TRBD1 for D (6 bases). Trimming stripped 2 bases from V and 2 bases from J, with 9 bases between. The CDR3 covers 15 residues. Germline lookup yields CDR1 MNHNS and CDR2 SASEGT. The CDR3 DNA sequence: TGTGCCAGCAGTGAATTCAGGGGCAACACCGGGGAGCTGTTTTTT. Translating it yields CASSEFRGNTGELFF.